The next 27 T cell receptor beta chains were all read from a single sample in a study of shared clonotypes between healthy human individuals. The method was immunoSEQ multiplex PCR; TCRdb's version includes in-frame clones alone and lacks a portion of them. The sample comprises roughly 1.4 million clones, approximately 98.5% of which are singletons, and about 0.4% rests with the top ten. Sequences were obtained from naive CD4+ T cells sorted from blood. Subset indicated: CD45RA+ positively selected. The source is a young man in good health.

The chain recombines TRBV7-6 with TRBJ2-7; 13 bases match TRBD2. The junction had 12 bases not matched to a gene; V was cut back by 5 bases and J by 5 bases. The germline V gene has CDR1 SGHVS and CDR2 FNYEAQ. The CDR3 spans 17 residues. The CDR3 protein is CASSLRGGLAGVHEQYF. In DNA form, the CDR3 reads TGTGCCAGCAGCCTAAGGGGTGGACTAGCGGGAGTCCACGAGCAGTACTTC.

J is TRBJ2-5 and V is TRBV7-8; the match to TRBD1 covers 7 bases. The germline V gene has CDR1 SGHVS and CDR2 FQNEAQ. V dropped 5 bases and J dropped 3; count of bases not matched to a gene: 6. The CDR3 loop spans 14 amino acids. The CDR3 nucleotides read TGTGCCAGCAGCCTGTGGGACAGTGAAGAGACCCAGTACTTC. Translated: CASSLWDSEETQYF.

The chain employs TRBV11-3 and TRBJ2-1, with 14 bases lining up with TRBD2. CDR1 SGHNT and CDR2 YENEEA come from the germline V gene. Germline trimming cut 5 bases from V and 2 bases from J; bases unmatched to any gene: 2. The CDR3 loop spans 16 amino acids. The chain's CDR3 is CASSRLAGGTYNEQFF. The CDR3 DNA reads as TGTGCCAGCAGCCGACTAGCGGGAGGGACCTACAATGAGCAGTTCTTC.

The CDR3 region is CASTKWDSPYEQYF. Written as DNA, the CDR3 is TGTGCCAGCACAAAGTGGGACAGTCCTTACGAGCAGTACTTC. This sequence joins TRBV7-9 and TRBJ2-7; 7 bases fit TRBD1. The CDR3 covers 14 residues. V dropped 7 bases and J dropped 4; count of bases not matched to a gene: 10. CDR1 is SEHNR and CDR2 is FQNEAQ in the germline V gene (reference sequence).

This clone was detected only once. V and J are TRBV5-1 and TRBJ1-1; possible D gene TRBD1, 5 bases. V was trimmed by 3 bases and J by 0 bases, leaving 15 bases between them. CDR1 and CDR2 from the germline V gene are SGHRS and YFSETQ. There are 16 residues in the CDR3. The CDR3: CASSWLSGGMNTEAFF. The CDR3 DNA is TGCGCCAGCAGCTGGCTATCGGGGGGAATGAACACTGAAGCTTTCTTT.

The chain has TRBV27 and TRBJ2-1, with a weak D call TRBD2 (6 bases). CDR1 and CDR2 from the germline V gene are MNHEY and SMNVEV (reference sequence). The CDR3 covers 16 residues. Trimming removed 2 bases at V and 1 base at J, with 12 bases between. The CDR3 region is CASSLGWGRSYNEQFF. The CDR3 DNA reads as TGTGCCAGCAGTTTAGGATGGGGGAGGTCCTACAATGAGCAGTTCTTC.

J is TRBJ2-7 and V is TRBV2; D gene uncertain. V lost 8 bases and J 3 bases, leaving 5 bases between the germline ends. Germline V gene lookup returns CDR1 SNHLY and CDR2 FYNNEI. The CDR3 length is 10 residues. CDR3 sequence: CASVGYEQYF. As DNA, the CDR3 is TGTGCCAGCGTCGGCTACGAGCAGTACTTC.

This chain's CDR3 is CASSLAGGAGANVLTF. The CDR3 DNA is TGTGCCAGCAGCTTAGCGGGCGGGGCTGGGGCCAACGTCCTGACTTTC. The chain uses TRBV7-2 and TRBJ2-6; the D gene is possibly TRBD2 (6 bases). There are 16 residues in the CDR3. V was pared by 0 bases and J by 2 bases, with 8 bases between. Per germline, CDR1 SGHTA and CDR2 FQGNSA.

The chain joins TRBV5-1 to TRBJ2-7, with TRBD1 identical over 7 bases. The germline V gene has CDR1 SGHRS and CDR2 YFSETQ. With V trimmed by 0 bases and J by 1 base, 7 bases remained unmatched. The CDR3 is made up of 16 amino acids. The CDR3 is CASSLEGQANSYEQYF. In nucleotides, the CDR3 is TGCGCCAGCAGCTTGGAAGGACAGGCAAATTCCTACGAGCAGTACTTC.

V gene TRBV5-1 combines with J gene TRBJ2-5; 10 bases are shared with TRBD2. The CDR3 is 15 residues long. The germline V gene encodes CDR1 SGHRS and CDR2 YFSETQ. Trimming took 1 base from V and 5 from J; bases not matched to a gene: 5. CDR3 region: CASSLLAGERETQYF. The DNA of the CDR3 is TGCGCCAGCAGCTTGCTAGCGGGAGAGCGGGAGACCCAGTACTTC.

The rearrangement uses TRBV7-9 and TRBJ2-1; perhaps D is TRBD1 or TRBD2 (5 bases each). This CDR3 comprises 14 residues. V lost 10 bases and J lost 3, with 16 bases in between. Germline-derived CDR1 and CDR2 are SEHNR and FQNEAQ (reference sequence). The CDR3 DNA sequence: TGTGCCACCGCCGGGGCTAGCATCTACAATGAGCAGTTCTTC. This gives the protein CATAGASIYNEQFF.

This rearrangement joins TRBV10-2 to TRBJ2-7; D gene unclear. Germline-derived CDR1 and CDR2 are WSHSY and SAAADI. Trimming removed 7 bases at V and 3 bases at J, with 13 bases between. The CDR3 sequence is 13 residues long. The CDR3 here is CASTQETYYEQYF. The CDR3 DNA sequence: TGCGCCAGCACCCAAGAAACATACTACGAGCAGTACTTC.

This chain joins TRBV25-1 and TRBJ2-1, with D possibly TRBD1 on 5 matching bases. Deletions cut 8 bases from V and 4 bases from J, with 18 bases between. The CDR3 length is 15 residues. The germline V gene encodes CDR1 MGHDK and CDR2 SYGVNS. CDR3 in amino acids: CASPKGYYCYNEQFF. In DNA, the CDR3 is TGTGCCAGCCCAAAGGGGTATTATTGTTACAATGAGCAGTTCTTC.

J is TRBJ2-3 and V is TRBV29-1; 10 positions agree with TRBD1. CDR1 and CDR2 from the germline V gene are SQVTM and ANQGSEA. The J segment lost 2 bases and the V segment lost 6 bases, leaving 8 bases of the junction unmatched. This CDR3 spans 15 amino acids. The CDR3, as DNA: TGCAGCGTCGAGGGACAGGGGCTTCCCACAGATACGCAGTATTTT. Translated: CSVEGQGLPTDTQYF.

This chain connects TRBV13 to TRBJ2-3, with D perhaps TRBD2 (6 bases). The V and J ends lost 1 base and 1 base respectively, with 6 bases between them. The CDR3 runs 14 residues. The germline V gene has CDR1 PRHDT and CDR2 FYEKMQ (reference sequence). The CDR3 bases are TGTGCCAGCAGCTTAGCGGGGGGCACAGATACGCAGTATTTT. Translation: CASSLAGGTDTQYF.

The CDR3, as DNA: TGTGCCAGCAGCTTAGCCCCCGGACGGGCTTTCTTT. Translated: CASSLAPGRAFF. The V call is TRBV11-2, the J call TRBJ1-1; D is undetermined. V lost 1 base and J 11 bases, leaving 11 bases between the germline ends. Germline CDR1 is SGHAT and CDR2 is FQNNGV. CDR3 length: 12 amino acids.

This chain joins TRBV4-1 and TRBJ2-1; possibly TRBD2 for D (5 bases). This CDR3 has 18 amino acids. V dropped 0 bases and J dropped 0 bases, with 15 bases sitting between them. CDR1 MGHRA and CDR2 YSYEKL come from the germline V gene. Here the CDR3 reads CASSQDRTAGFSYNEQFF. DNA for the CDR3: TGCGCCAGCAGCCAAGATAGGACTGCGGGTTTCTCCTACAATGAGCAGTTCTTC.

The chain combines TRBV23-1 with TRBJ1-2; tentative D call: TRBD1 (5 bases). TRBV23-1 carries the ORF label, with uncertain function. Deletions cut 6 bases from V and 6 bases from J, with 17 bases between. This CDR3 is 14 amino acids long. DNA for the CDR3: TGCGCCAGCAGCCGTACGGGGCCCACGCATGGCTACACCTTC. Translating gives CASSRTGPTHGYTF.

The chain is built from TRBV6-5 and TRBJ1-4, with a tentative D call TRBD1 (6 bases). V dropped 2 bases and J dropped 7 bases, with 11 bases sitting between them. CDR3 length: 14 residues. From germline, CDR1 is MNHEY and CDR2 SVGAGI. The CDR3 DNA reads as TGTGCCAGCAGTTACGGACAGAGCAGTGAAAAACTGTTTTTT. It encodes CASSYGQSSEKLFF.

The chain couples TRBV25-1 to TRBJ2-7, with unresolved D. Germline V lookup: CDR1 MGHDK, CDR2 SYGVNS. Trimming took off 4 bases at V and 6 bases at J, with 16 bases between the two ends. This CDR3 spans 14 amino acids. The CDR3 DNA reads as TGTGCCAGCAGTGTGGGAACCTTCTCGGGCGAGCAGTACTTC. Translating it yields CASSVGTFSGEQYF.

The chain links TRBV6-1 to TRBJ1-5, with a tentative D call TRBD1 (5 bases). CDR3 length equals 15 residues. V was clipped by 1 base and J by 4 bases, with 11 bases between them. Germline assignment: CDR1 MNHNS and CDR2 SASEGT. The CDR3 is CASSEGGQANQPQHF. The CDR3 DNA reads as TGTGCCAGCAGTGAAGGAGGACAAGCAAATCAGCCCCAGCATTTT.

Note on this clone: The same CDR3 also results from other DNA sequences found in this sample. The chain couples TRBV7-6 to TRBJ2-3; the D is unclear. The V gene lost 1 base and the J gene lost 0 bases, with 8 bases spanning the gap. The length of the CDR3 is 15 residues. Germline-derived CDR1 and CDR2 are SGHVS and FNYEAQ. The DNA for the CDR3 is TGTGCCAGCAGCTTAGGGTCCTCTAGCACAGATACGCAGTATTTT. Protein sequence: CASSLGSSSTDTQYF.

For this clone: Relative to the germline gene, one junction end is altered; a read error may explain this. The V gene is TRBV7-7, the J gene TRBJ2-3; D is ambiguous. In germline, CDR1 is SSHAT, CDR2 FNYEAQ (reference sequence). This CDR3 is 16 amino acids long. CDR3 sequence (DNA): TGTGCTAGCAGCTTAGTTCTGGGAAAGGGCACAGATACGCAGTATTTT. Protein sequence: CASSLVLGKGTDTQYF.

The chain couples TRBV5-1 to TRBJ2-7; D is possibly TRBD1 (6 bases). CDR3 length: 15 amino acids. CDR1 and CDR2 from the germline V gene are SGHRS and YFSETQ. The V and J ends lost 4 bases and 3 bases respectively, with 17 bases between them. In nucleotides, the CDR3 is TGCGCCAGCAGCACGATAACAGGGTCGGGCTACGAGCAGTACTTC. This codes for CASSTITGSGYEQYF. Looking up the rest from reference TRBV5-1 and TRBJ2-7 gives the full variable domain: KAGVTQTPRYLIKTRGQQVTLSCSPISGHRSVSWYQQTPGQGLQFLFEYFSETQRNKGNFPGRFSGRQFSNSRSEMNVSTLELGDSALYLCASSTITGSGYEQYFGPGTRLTVT.

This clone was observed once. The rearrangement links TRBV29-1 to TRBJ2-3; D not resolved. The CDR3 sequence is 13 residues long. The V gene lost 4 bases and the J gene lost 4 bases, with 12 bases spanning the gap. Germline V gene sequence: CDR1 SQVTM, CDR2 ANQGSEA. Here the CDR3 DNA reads TGCAGCGTTGGCGTGAGGACCGCAGATACGCAGTATTTT. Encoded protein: CSVGVRTADTQYF.

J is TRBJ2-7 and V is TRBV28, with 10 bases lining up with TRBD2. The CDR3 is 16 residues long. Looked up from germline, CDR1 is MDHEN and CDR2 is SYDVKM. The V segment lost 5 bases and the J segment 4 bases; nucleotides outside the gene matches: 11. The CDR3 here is CASSTSSGRSLYEQYF. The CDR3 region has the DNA TGTGCCAGCAGTACCTCTAGCGGGAGATCACTATACGAGCAGTACTTC. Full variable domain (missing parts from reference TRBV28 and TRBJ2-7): DVKVTQSSRYLVKRTGEKVFLECVQDMDHENMFWYRQDPGLGLRLIYFSYDVKMKEKGDIPEGYSVSREKKERFSLILESASTNQTSMYLCASSTSSGRSLYEQYFGPGTRLTVT.

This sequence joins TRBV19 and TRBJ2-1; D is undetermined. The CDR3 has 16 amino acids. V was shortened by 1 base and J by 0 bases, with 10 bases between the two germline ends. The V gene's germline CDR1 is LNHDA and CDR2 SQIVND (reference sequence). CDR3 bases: TGTGCCAGTAGTATAGTTGGGTCCCGCTCCTACAATGAGCAGTTCTTC. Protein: CASSIVGSRSYNEQFF.